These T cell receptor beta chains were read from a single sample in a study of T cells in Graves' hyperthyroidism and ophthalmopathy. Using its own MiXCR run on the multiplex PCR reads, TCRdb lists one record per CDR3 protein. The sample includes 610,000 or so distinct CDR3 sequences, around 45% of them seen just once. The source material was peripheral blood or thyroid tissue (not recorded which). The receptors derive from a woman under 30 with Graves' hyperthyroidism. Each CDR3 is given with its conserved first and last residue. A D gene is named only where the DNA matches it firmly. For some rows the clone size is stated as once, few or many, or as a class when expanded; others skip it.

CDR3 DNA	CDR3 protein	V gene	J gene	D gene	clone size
TGTGCCAGCAGACCATCCTCTGGGAGGGAGCAGTACTTC	CASRPSSGREQYF	TRBV11-2	TRBJ2-7	NA	NA
TGCAGCGTTGAATCGCTAGGTGGGAACTCTGAAGCTTTCTTT	CSVESLGGNSEAFF	TRBV29-1	TRBJ1-1	NA	many
TGTGCCATCAGTGAAGATGGACTAGCGACCACAGATACGCAGTATTTT	CAISEDGLATTDTQYF	TRBV10-3	TRBJ2-3	TRBD2	many
TGCAGTGCTGACGGATTTTTAAACACTGAAGCTTTCTTT	CSADGFLNTEAFF	TRBV20-1	TRBJ1-1	NA	NA
TGCAGCGTTGACGCTAGCGGCCGAGAGACCCAGTACTTC	CSVDASGRETQYF	TRBV29-1	TRBJ2-5	TRBD2	NA
TGTGCCAGCAGCTTAGAGGCGGGGGTGGTGAACGAGCAGTACTTC	CASSLEAGVVNEQYF	TRBV7-6	TRBJ2-7	TRBD2	many
TGTGCCACCAGTGACCCACAGCAACAGCAGTTCTTC	CATSDPQQQQFF	TRBV24-1	TRBJ2-1	NA	few
TGCAGCGTTGCCCCAGGGGGCCCCTCCTACAATGAGCAGTTCTTC	CSVAPGGPSYNEQFF	TRBV29-1	TRBJ2-1	TRBD1	NA
TGTGCCAGCAGCCCACCGGACGGTAACTATGGCTACACCTTC	CASSPPDGNYGYTF	TRBV9	TRBJ1-2	NA	many
TGTGCCAGCAGCTATGGACTAGCGACCACTTACGAGCAGTACTTC	CASSYGLATTYEQYF	TRBV6-2/TRBV6-3	TRBJ2-7	TRBD2	few
TGTGCCAGCAGCACGACGTACAATGAGCAGTTCTTC	CASSTTYNEQFF	TRBV7-3	TRBJ2-1	NA	few